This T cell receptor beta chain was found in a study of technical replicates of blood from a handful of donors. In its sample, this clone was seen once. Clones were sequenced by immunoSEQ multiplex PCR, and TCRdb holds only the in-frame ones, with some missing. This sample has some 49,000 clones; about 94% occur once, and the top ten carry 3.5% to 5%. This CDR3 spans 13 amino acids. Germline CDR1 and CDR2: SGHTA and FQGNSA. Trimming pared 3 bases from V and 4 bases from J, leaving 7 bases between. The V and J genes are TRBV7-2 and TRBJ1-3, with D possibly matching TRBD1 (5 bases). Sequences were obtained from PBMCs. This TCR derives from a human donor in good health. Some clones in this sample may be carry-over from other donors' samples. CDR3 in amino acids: CASSFNRGNTIYF. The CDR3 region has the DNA TGTGCCAGCAGCTTTAACAGGGGAAACACCATATATTTT. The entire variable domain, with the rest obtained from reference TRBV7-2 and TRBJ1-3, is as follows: GAGVSQSPSNKVTEKGKDVELRCDPISGHTALYWYRQSLGQGLEFLIYFQGNSAPDKSGLPSDRFSAERTGGSVSTLTIQRTQQEDSAVYLCASSFNRGNTIYFGEGSWLTVV.